The clone carrying this T cell receptor (beta chain) was found many times. The antigen is not known. TCR beta CDR3 amplification used multiplex PCR with 32 V and 13 J primers. TCRdb called the multiplex PCR reads again in MiXCR, with one record for every CDR3 protein. Of 15,000 to 20,000 distinct CDR3 sequences listed, over 25% were seen once; the top ten hold less than 5%. Bulk tumor genomic DNA served as template, at roughly 600 ng per sample. The authors collected several far-apart biopsies from each primary tumor during surgery. The patients were newly diagnosed with non-small cell lung cancer, had not been treated, and had curative surgery. This entry belongs to a study of immune heterogeneity within non-small cell lung tumors. Study-level results: Within a patient, dominant CDR3 beta clonotypes were shared across sites, though different locations had unique frequent clones. Between individual patients, the high-frequency T-cell receptor beta clonotypes largely differed.

The length of the CDR3 is 15 residues. Losses at the gene ends were 5 bases for V and 2 bases for J; bases not matched to a gene: 6. This TCR derives from a man between 35 and 55 years old with non-small cell lung cancer. Sequencing was performed on lung tumor tissue. V gene TRBV12-3 or TRBV12-4 combines with J gene TRBJ1-3; 7 bases are a match to TRBD1. The CDR3 loop is CASSNHRGPGNTIYF. CDR3 in DNA: TGTGCCAGCAGTAACCACAGGGGACCTGGAAACACCATATATTTT.